The source of this T cell receptor (beta chain) is a study of blood T cell repertoires in COVID-19. Study details: Samples of COVID-19 (acute and convalescent) were obtained from the United States, Italy and Spain. PBMCs, B-cell-depleted T cells, or T cells provided the cDNA or gDNA that made up the material.

There are 13 residues in the CDR3. Germline V gives CDR1 MNHNY, CDR2 SVGAGI (reference sequence). Between the trimmed V and J ends, which lost 7 bases and 3 bases, there was a span of 12 bases. The method was immunoSEQ multiplex PCR; TCRdb's version includes in-frame clones alone and lacks a portion of them. Of roughly 180,000 clones listed, around 86% were seen once; the top ten hold 2.5% to 3.5%. The chain has TRBV6-6 and TRBJ1-2; weak D call: TRBD1 (6 bases). Input material: peripheral blood. The source is a woman in her thirties with active or convalescent COVID-19. CDR3 nucleotides: TGTGCCAGCACTGGGGGCGAAGACTATGGCTACACCTTC. Translating gives CASTGGEDYGYTF.